This section outlines one T cell receptor beta chain sequence together with its context. The antigen is undetermined. Amplification used 60 Vbeta primers and 13 Jbeta primers. Original data processing: About 11 million of tens of millions of unique TCR beta chains were shared, per a later count. Clones were sequenced by immunoSEQ multiplex PCR, and TCRdb holds only the in-frame ones, with some missing. V and J calls and clone size follow that table, whereas D and trimming were derived from the DNA. Of 200,000 to 250,000 clones listed, approximately 80% are singletons. This CDR3 is 11 amino acids long. V trimming: 6 bases; J trimming: 11 bases; junction bases outside the gene matches: 6. Looked up from germline, CDR1 is MNHNS and CDR2 is SASEGT. The record originates from a study of cytomegalovirus exposure and HLA in healthy donors. Study-wide results and limits: Later analysis associated a missense DCLRE1C variant with TCR beta V- and J-gene trimming. A later analysis found most CMV-associated TCR beta chains apparently HLA-restricted. Both high specificity and high sensitivity reportedly marked the classifier's diagnosis of cytomegalovirus status.

The receptor comes from a girl under 18 in good health and CMV-seronegative. Material for sequencing was PBMCs. The chain combines TRBV6-1 with TRBJ2-5; 7 bases map to TRBD2. CDR3 loop: CASSHLAEQYF. The CDR3 region has the DNA TGTGCCAGCAGCCACCTAGCGGAGCAGTACTTC.